Given below is one TCR beta chain in context. This record comes from a study of shared clonotypes between healthy human individuals. Overall study context: A couple of women and a few men aged 18 to 49 served as donors. CD4 naive and CD4 memory each took three plates per donor, while CD8 naive took two and CD8 memory one.

Germline CDR1 SNHLY, CDR2 FYNNEI. J lost 4 bases, V lost 6 bases, and 2 bases had no gene match. The CDR3 is made up of 13 amino acids. Sorted-subset replicate PCR reactions contained roughly 200 ng DNA, corresponding to some 30,000 T cell genomes. The data were produced by immunoSEQ multiplex PCR, yet TCRdb's version contains in-frame clones alone and is incomplete. Here the sample spans 2 million to 2.5 million clones, nearly 97% being singletons. The donor population consisted of healthy HIV-negative adults with no recent acute infections or vaccinations. The sequenced sample was naive CD4+ T cells sorted from blood. Subset meaning: CD45RA+ positively selected. V is TRBV2 and J is TRBJ2-7; 11 bases agree with TRBD1. The receptor's source is a young man in good health. CDR3 amino acids: CASRGQGGYEQYF. The CDR3 DNA reads TGTGCCAGCAGGGGACAGGGGGGATACGAGCAGTACTTC. Full variable domain (remainder filled in from reference TRBV2 and TRBJ2-7): EPEVTQTPSHQVTQMGQEVILRCVPISNHLYFYWYRQILGQKVEFLVSFYNNEISEKSEIFDDQFSVERPDGSNFTLKIRSTKLEDSAMYFCASRGQGGYEQYFGPGTRLTVT.